The TCR beta chain under discussion was sequenced for a study of T cell changes during pregnancy in multiple sclerosis. The J segment lost 3 bases and the V segment lost 0 bases, leaving 3 bases of the junction unmatched. The CDR3 is 15 residues long. The germline V gene encodes CDR1 SGHDT and CDR2 YYEEEE. TCRdb's table, derived via immunoSEQ multiplex PCR, lists solely in-frame clones and lacks some. The table has 60,000 to 85,000 clones, around nine tenths seen once. The chain carries TRBV5-6 and TRBJ2-7; TRBD2 matches at 10 bases. This material consisted of peripheral blood, taken after pregnancy. This TCR derives from a female donor in good health, enrolled as a control in a pregnancy study. The CDR3 loop reads CASSLEREGGYEQYF. In DNA form, the CDR3 reads TGTGCCAGCAGCTTGGAGCGGGAGGGGGGCTACGAGCAGTACTTC.